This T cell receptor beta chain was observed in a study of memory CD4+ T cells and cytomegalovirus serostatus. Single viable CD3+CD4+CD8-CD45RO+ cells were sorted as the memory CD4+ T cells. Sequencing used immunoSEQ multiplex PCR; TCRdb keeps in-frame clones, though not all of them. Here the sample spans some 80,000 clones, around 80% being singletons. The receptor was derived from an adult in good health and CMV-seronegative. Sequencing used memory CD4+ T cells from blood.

As DNA, the CDR3 is TGTGCCACCAGCAGAATATATCGGGACACCATATATTTT. The encoded protein is CATSRIYRDTIYF. The V and J genes are TRBV15 and TRBJ1-3, with D unresolved. Germline CDR1 reads LNHNV; CDR2 reads YYDKDF (reference sequence). V was cut by 2 bases and J by 8 bases, with 10 bases left in between. The CDR3 contains 13 residues.